A single sample gave rise to the 6 T cell receptor beta chains below, sequenced in a study of identical twins. Each CDR3 protein gets one entry after TCRdb re-called the 5' RACE reads with MiXCR. The sample holds hundreds of thousands of distinct CDR3 sequences; less than 10% are singletons and the top ten take around 5.1%. Sequenced: memory (CD45RO+) T cells sorted from blood. These receptors were obtained from a young woman in good health.

This clonotype was counted between two and nine times. A junction end diverges from the germline sequence, so it may reflect a read error. This chain joins TRBV11-1 and TRBJ2-3; the match to TRBD2 covers 9 bases. CDR1 is SGHAT and CDR2 is FQDESV in the germline V gene (reference sequence). This CDR3 region has 18 residues. The CDR3 here is CASTLLGRGGVGTDTQYF. The CDR3, as DNA: TGTGCCAGCACCTTACTAGGGCGGGGGGGCGTCGGCACAGATACGCAGTATTTT.

J is TRBJ2-1 and V is TRBV20-1; 11 positions match TRBD1. This CDR3 is built from 14 residues. V shed 4 bases and J 12 bases; nucleotides not matched to a gene: 11. Germline loops: CDR1 DFQATT, CDR2 SNEGSKA (reference sequence). The CDR3 reads CSATGTGGRTRQFF. The CDR3 bases are TGCAGTGCTACCGGGACAGGGGGACGCACTCGGCAGTTCTTC.

This clonotype was recorded at least ten times. The CDR3 loop reads CASGPGSKNIQYF. Here the CDR3 DNA reads TGTGCTAGTGGCCCAGGGTCCAAAAACATTCAGTACTTC. The chain links TRBV12-5 to TRBJ2-4; a possible D gene is TRBD1 (5 bases). The V gene lost 6 bases and the J gene lost 2 bases, with 8 bases spanning the gap. The germline gives CDR1 LGHNT, CDR2 FRNRAP. This CDR3 is built from 13 residues.

The chain carries TRBV12-3 or TRBV12-4 and TRBJ2-7, with D perhaps TRBD1 (6 bases). The CDR3 totals 16 residues. The V gene lost 6 bases and the J gene lost 5 bases, with 23 bases spanning the gap. CDR3 region: CASSPVVGAVRDEQYF. DNA of the CDR3: TGTGCCAGCAGCCCCGTGGTGGGGGCCGTCCGCGACGAGCAGTACTTC.

This clonotype appeared many times. V is TRBV4-3 and J is TRBJ2-1; D may correspond to TRBD1 or TRBD2 (5 bases each). V lost 0 bases and J 7 bases, leaving 13 bases between the germline ends. The CDR3 length is 15 residues. Germline CDR1 LGHNA, CDR2 YSLEER. CDR3 DNA sequence: TGCGCCAGCAGCCAAGACCCATATGGGGGTAATGAGCAGTTCTTC. As protein: CASSQDPYGGNEQFF.

This clonotype appeared many times. CDR3 sequence (DNA): TGCGCCAGCAGCTTGGCCTGGGACAGGGGGTCTTCCTACGAGCAGTACTTC. Its translation: CASSLAWDRGSSYEQYF. The rearrangement uses TRBV5-1 and TRBJ2-7; 11 nucleotides line up with TRBD1. Germline CDR1 is SGHRS and CDR2 is YFSETQ. CDR3 length: 17 residues. V lost 0 bases and J lost 1; bases outside the gene matches: 6.